This T cell receptor beta chain was captured by sequencing in a study of shared clonotypes between healthy human individuals. Whole-study context: Per donor, three plates held CD4 naive cells, three held CD4 memory, two held CD8 naive and one held CD8 memory. Regarding the study as a whole: At large depth, rarefaction still showed sorted-subset sequencing to be incomplete.

TCRdb keeps only in-frame clones here, not all; method: immunoSEQ multiplex PCR. The data contain roughly 850,000 clones, about 97% of them singletons. Naive CD8 cells comprised CD45RO-negative, CCR7-positively selected cells, excluding terminally differentiated effector memory CD45RA+ cells. Note on this clone: The antigen remains undetermined.

Germline V lookup: CDR1 MNHNY, CDR2 SVGAGI (reference sequence). The V gene lost 0 bases and the J gene lost 7 bases, with 9 bases spanning the gap. The CDR3 is made up of 14 amino acids. The receptor's source is a man aged 25 to 45 in good health. The genes are TRBV6-6 and TRBJ2-2, with D tentatively TRBD2 (5 bases). Sample: naive CD8+ T cells sorted from blood. CDR3 protein: CASSYSLEDGELFF. The CDR3 region has the DNA TGTGCCAGCAGTTACTCCCTGGAGGACGGGGAGCTGTTTTTT.